This T cell receptor (beta chain) stems from a study of CD8 T cells in ankylosing spondylitis. This CDR3 spans 15 amino acids. Germline values: CDR1 SGDLS, CDR2 YYNGEE. The V end was cut by 3 bases, the J end by 5 bases, with 14 bases between. This clonotype was counted many times. Its antigen is not identified. Points from the study as a whole: Disease-linked clones bore a CD8+ phenotype and were relatively rare in peripheral blood. Typical of ankylosing spondylitis blood, it appeared, was a TCR beta motif of eight highly homologous variants.

Quantitative 5'-RACE with molecular barcodes produced the TCR beta libraries. In TCRdb, the 5' RACE reads were re-called with MiXCR into one record per CDR3 protein. Of about 39,000 distinct CDR3 sequences in the sample, over 2.5% were seen once. The clonotype comes from a male donor with ankylosing spondylitis or in good health (not recorded which). The chain recombines TRBV9 with TRBJ1-4; a weak D match, TRBD1 (6 bases). Sequenced input: blood, either unsorted or a sorted T cell fraction (not recorded which). CDR3 sequence reads: CASSGLGGANEKLFF. CDR3 nucleotides: TGTGCCAGCAGCGGCCTGGGGGGGGCGAATGAAAAACTGTTTTTT.